The rows below give T cell receptor beta chains drawn from one sample of a study of control samples from healthy donors and cancer patients. Method: immunoSEQ multiplex PCR; TCRdb's copy keeps in-frame clones and lacks some. This sample carries around 70,000 clones, approximately 91% of them seen once, and the ten largest clones take 8% to 10%. The sequencing sample was made of PBMCs. Receptor source: a woman between 45 and 60 years old with colorectal cancer. Both conserved end residues are part of each CDR3.

J gene,V gene,CDR3 protein
TRBJ2-1,TRBV2,CASKGRIYNEQFF
TRBJ1-3,TRBV3-1/TRBV3-2,CASREGVGNTIYF
TRBJ2-5,TRBV6-2/TRBV6-3,CASSKRLAGGPGQETQYF
TRBJ1-2,TRBV2,CASKGRGGYTF
TRBJ1-1,TRBV6-4,CASSKDRRNTEAFF
TRBJ1-2,TRBV18,CASSGSQGFDGYTF
TRBJ1-4,TRBV2,CASSPRVTTFEKLFF
TRBJ2-1,TRBV7-3,CASSPVHSNNEQFF
TRBJ2-3,TRBV5-1,CASSRASGGADTQYF
TRBJ1-2,TRBV18,CASSPEGGNGYTF
TRBJ2-4,TRBV3-1/TRBV3-2,CASSQDQAGPLAKNIQYF
TRBJ2-1,TRBV7-3,CASSLLPGLGNEQFF
TRBJ1-1,TRBV6-5,CASGTGMNTEAFF
TRBJ1-3,TRBV14,CASSQSRSGNTIYF
TRBJ1-2,TRBV6-2/TRBV6-3,CASSRTVPNYGYTF
TRBJ2-3,TRBV7-2,CASSFLLGGGTDTQYF
TRBJ1-3,TRBV27,CASSTTGSGNTIYF
TRBJ1-5,TRBV4-1,CASSQDPGTGSSQPQHF
TRBJ2-1,TRBV5-1,CASSSDSGGASYNEQFF
TRBJ1-2,TRBV7-2,CASSPTDHYGYTF
TRBJ2-6,TRBV5-5,CASSIQTGGSGANVLTF
TRBJ2-3,TRBV29-1,CSVVGGFHTDTQYF
TRBJ1-6,TRBV9,CASSVGGNSPLHF
TRBJ1-2,TRBV29-1,CSVLTGLFGGYTF
TRBJ1-6,TRBV20-1,CSASAGSKGSPLHF
TRBJ1-1,TRBV4-1,CASSHRLGQDNTEAFF
TRBJ1-2,TRBV3-1/TRBV3-2,CASSQQGYASGYTF
TRBJ1-6,TRBV7-6,CASSPATGNNSPLHF
TRBJ1-1,TRBV29-1,CSVQTEMNTEAFF
TRBJ2-5,TRBV7-2,CASSLYHGETQYF
TRBJ1-2,TRBV15,CATSRDGGNYGYTF
TRBJ1-3,TRBV2,CASSYLGAGAGNTIYF
TRBJ1-1,TRBV6-2/TRBV6-3,CASSYSQGQEAFF
TRBJ1-4,TRBV4-3,CASSQDRPNEKLFF
TRBJ1-6,TRBV27,CASSLRGGANSPLHF
TRBJ2-5,TRBV3-1/TRBV3-2,CASSLVEARGGGKTQYF
TRBJ2-5,TRBV6-2/TRBV6-3,CASSYSTGGVETQYF
TRBJ1-2,TRBV19,CASRGMISNYGYTF
TRBJ1-2,TRBV28,CACEKDGRGYTF
TRBJ2-2,TRBV6-2/TRBV6-3,CASSYPRGGATGELFF
TRBJ1-1,TRBV19,CASRTADTEAFF
TRBJ1-2,TRBV5-6,CASSHSQGSGYTF
TRBJ2-2,TRBV27,CASSWGTGELFF
TRBJ2-6,TRBV13,CASRDGVISGANVLTF
TRBJ1-1,TRBV4-3,CASSQDADRAGGSFF
TRBJ2-1,TRBV18,CASSPTSGAYNEQFF
TRBJ1-1,TRBV6-5,CASRDDRGNTEAFF
TRBJ2-4,TRBV30,CAWSGTTKAKNIQYF
TRBJ2-3,TRBV10-3,CAISEYGPRTDTQYF
TRBJ2-1,TRBV7-2,CASSLFSREDSEQFF
TRBJ2-1,TRBV5-1,CASRVGTGYNEQFF
TRBJ1-3,TRBV9,CASSPSAGTGNTIYF
TRBJ1-2,TRBV18,CASSPQQVKAVGGYTF
TRBJ2-3,TRBV6-5,CASSKRQGARDTQYF
TRBJ1-3,TRBV5-1,CASQTGTYGNTIYF
TRBJ1-1,TRBV11-3,CASSSSGDTTAFF
TRBJ1-5,TRBV3-1/TRBV3-2,CASSQGQPNQPQHF
TRBJ1-5,TRBV7-8,CASSLVGQPQHF
TRBJ1-1,TRBV30,CAWTFRGRNTEAFF